Following are 30 T cell receptor beta chains from one sample sequenced in a study of response to subunit inactivated influenza vaccine. TCRdb analysed the RT-PCR reads with MiXCR anew, one entry per CDR3 protein. The table records around 540,000 distinct CDR3 sequences, about an eighth of them present only once. The specimen comprised PBMCs from blood, sampled on the day of vaccination. Receptors originate from a man in his fifties who received an inactivated influenza vaccine.

This clonotype was observed many times. This sequence joins TRBV20-1 and TRBJ2-2, with 11 bases identical to TRBD1. The germline V gene has CDR1 DFQATT and CDR2 SNEGSKA (reference sequence). This CDR3 has 15 amino acids. V lost 4 bases, J lost 5 bases, and 6 bases stayed unmatched. Written as DNA, the CDR3 is TGCAGTGCTACCCCCCGGGACAGGGGGACCGGGGAGCTGTTTTTT. Translating it yields CSATPRDRGTGELFF.

In this sample, this clonotype turned up a few times. The chain joins TRBV12-3 or TRBV12-4 to TRBJ2-7; weak D call: TRBD1 (5 bases). CDR3 length equals 11 residues. V was trimmed by 7 bases and J by 8 bases, leaving 12 bases between them. The chain's CDR3 is CASTRGFQQYF. The CDR3 bases are TGTGCCAGCACAAGGGGTTTTCAGCAGTACTTC.

This clonotype was seen only a few times. The rearrangement links TRBV5-1 to TRBJ2-5; a possible D gene is TRBD1 (6 bases). Looked up from germline, CDR1 is SGHRS and CDR2 is YFSETQ. V was clipped by 2 bases and J by 2 bases, with 10 bases between them. The CDR3 totals 14 residues. The CDR3 region is CASSFGTTQETQYF. For the CDR3, the DNA is TGCGCCAGCAGCTTTGGGACAACTCAAGAGACCCAGTACTTC.

The rearrangement joins TRBV18 to TRBJ1-1; D is uncertain. This CDR3 has 15 amino acids. The germline CDR1 and CDR2 sequences are KGHSH and LQKENI. Trimming removed 0 bases from V and 0 bases from J, with 8 bases in between. Written as DNA, the CDR3 is TGTGCCAGCTCACCACCCCGGCCTCTGAACACTGAAGCTTTCTTT. It encodes CASSPPRPLNTEAFF.

V is TRBV4-1 and J is TRBJ2-7; the match to TRBD2 covers 15 bases. Unmatched junction bases numbered 4, after V lost 3 bases and J lost 7 bases. CDR3 length: 15 amino acids. Germline CDR1 MGHRA, CDR2 YSYEKL. The CDR3 region is CASSQGLAGGREQYF. The CDR3 DNA reads as TGCGCCAGCAGCCAGGGACTAGCGGGAGGTAGGGAGCAGTACTTC.

This clonotype was detected a few times. The rearrangement joins TRBV7-2 to TRBJ2-1, with 7 bases aligning to TRBD2. There are 16 residues in the CDR3. V dropped 5 bases and J dropped 9; count of bases not matched to a gene: 16. In germline, CDR1 is SGHTA, CDR2 FQGNSA. CDR3 bases: TGTGCCAGCAGCCCCCTAGCGGTCCAACCCATCGGTGAGCAGTTCTTC. This translates into CASSPLAVQPIGEQFF.

V usage is TRBV6-2 or TRBV6-3 and J usage is TRBJ2-7; no firm D call. The CDR3 runs to 14 residues. The germline V gene has CDR1 MNHEY and CDR2 SVGEGT. Trimming removed 0 bases at V and 2 bases at J, with 8 bases between. CDR3 coding DNA: TGTGCCAGCAGTTACTCGAGGCTTACCTACGAGCAGTACTTC. This sequence encodes CASSYSRLTYEQYF.

V usage is TRBV12-3 or TRBV12-4 and J usage is TRBJ2-3, with TRBD2 matching over 12 bases. Trimming took 6 bases from V and 4 from J; bases not matched to a gene: 5. This CDR3 contains 15 residues. CDR3 sequence: CASRLAGGTSDTQYF. CDR3 nucleotide sequence: TGTGCCAGCAGACTAGCGGGGGGAACTTCAGATACGCAGTATTTT.

The rearrangement links TRBV20-1 to TRBJ1-5, with TRBD1 matching over 9 bases. V lost 2 bases, J lost 7 bases, and 9 bases stayed unmatched. The CDR3 length is 15 residues. The germline V gene has CDR1 DFQATT and CDR2 SNEGSKA (reference sequence). The CDR3, as DNA: TGCAGTGCTAGAAATAGGGACAGGGAATACCAGCCCCAGCATTTT. As protein: CSARNRDREYQPQHF.

This clonotype appeared a few times. The V gene is TRBV3-1, the J gene TRBJ2-7; 7 positions agree with TRBD2. Germline-derived CDR1 and CDR2 are LGHDT and YNNKEL (reference sequence). The CDR3 is made up of 15 amino acids. J was trimmed by 5 bases and V by 0 bases; bases with no gene match: 7. CDR3 loop: CASSQDLRELNEQYF. CDR3 coding DNA: TGTGCCAGCAGCCAAGATCTGCGGGAGCTGAACGAGCAGTACTTC.

This clonotype was found a few times. The V gene is TRBV7-9, the J gene TRBJ2-7, with TRBD2 matching over 10 bases. J lost 1 base, V lost 5 bases, and 5 bases had no gene match. The germline CDR1 and CDR2 sequences are SEHNR and FQNEAQ (reference sequence). This CDR3 spans 15 amino acids. The CDR3 DNA reads TGTGCCAGCAGCCCCTGGACTAGCGGTTCCTACGAGCAGTACTTC. Translation gives CASSPWTSGSYEQYF.

The chain links TRBV29-1 to TRBJ2-3; 8 bases fit TRBD2. Germline trimming cut 2 bases from V and 2 bases from J; bases unmatched to any gene: 6. The germline V gene has CDR1 SQVTM and CDR2 ANQGSEA. This CDR3 is built from 15 residues. The CDR3: CSVEPRGGDTDTQYF. The DNA of the CDR3 is TGCAGCGTTGAACCCCGGGGGGGGGACACAGATACGCAGTATTTT.

In its sample, this clonotype was seen a few times. This sequence joins TRBV5-1 and TRBJ1-6, with a possible D match to TRBD1 (6 bases). V gave up 4 bases and J gave up 9 bases, with 17 bases separating them. Germline lookup yields CDR1 SGHRS and CDR2 YFSETQ. The CDR3 is 15 residues long. The CDR3 spells CASSTGQTSGSPLHF. The DNA of the CDR3 is TGCGCCAGCAGCACCGGACAGACTTCGGGTTCACCCCTCCACTTT.

CDR3 DNA sequence: TGTGCCAGCATAGGAAAAACAGGGCATGGCTACACCTTC. The encoded protein is CASIGKTGHGYTF. The chain carries TRBV6-1 and TRBJ1-2, with D tentatively TRBD1 (6 bases). The CDR3 has 13 residues. Germline V lookup: CDR1 MNHNS, CDR2 SASEGT. V was pared by 7 bases and J by 6 bases, with 15 bases between.

This clonotype came up many times. The chain combines TRBV11-2 with TRBJ2-5; D may be TRBD2 (6 bases). Trimming removed 2 bases from V and 9 bases from J, with 16 bases in between. CDR1 is SGHAT, CDR2 FQNNGV, per germline. The CDR3 runs to 14 residues. The CDR3: CASSLTSPEGAQYF. The CDR3 nucleotides are TGTGCCAGCAGCTTAACCTCCCCGGAGGGTGCCCAGTACTTC.

The chain joins TRBV4-3 to TRBJ2-1; 9 nucleotides align to TRBD2. Germline assignment: CDR1 LGHNA and CDR2 YSLEER. The CDR3 extends over 15 amino acids. V lost 2 bases, J lost 1 base, and 0 bases stayed unmatched. The CDR3 DNA follows: TGCGCCAGCAGCCAACTAGCGGGGTCCTACAATGAGCAGTTCTTC. Translated: CASSQLAGSYNEQFF.

This clonotype was seen at least ten times. This chain joins TRBV27 and TRBJ1-1, with TRBD1 as a possible D gene (5 bases). CDR1 MNHEY and CDR2 SMNVEV come from the germline V gene (reference sequence). Trimming took off 4 bases at V and 5 bases at J, with 17 bases between the two ends. CDR3 length equals 15 residues. The CDR3 loop is CASSSHAGGYTEAFF. CDR3 sequence (DNA): TGTGCCAGCAGTTCCCACGCGGGGGGTTATACTGAAGCTTTCTTT.

DNA for the CDR3: TGTGCCAGCAGCCGGACAGGGGTCGTCTACTACAATGAGCAGTTCTTC. It translates to CASSRTGVVYYNEQFF. The genes are TRBV6-1 and TRBJ2-1; 9 bases match TRBD1. The germline V gene encodes CDR1 MNHNS and CDR2 SASEGT. The V segment lost 6 bases and the J segment 3 bases; nucleotides outside the gene matches: 9. This CDR3 spans 16 amino acids.

This clonotype came up a few times. The J gene is TRBJ2-3, the V gene TRBV27, with no clear D. The CDR3 runs to 16 residues. Germline CDR1 and CDR2: MNHEY and SMNVEV (reference sequence). V lost 6 bases, J lost 2 bases, and 18 bases lay in between. The CDR3 DNA follows: TGTGCCAGCAGATATATCTACTCAACGGCCACAGATACGCAGTATTTT. This encodes CASRYIYSTATDTQYF.

The V and J genes are TRBV20-1 and TRBJ1-4; TRBD1 agrees at 10 bases. The CDR3 consists of 13 residues. V gave up 6 bases and J gave up 11 bases; unmatched junction bases: 9. Germline values: CDR1 DFQATT, CDR2 SNEGSKA (reference sequence). Here the CDR3 DNA reads TGCAGTGCATCCAGACGGGACAGGGGTAAACTGTTTTTT. Encoded protein: CSASRRDRGKLFF.

This clonotype occurred many times. This chain uses TRBV7-9 with TRBJ2-1; D unclear. Germline CDR1 reads SEHNR; CDR2 reads FQNEAQ (reference sequence). The CDR3 spans 15 residues. Trimming took 5 bases from V and 3 from J, leaving 14 bases between them. CDR3: CASSPVADLYNEQFF. DNA for the CDR3: TGTGCCAGCAGCCCTGTCGCAGACCTCTACAATGAGCAGTTCTTC.

With regard to this clonotype: A single base separates this from a much larger clone, so it may be a read error. V is TRBV12-3 or TRBV12-4 and J is TRBJ2-3; weak D call: TRBD1 (6 bases). The CDR3 consists of 15 residues. CDR3: CASSRDRFSTDTQCF. The CDR3 bases are TGTGCCAGCAGCCGAGACAGGTTCAGCACAGATACGCAGTGTTTT.

This clonotype was observed a handful of times. V usage is TRBV7-6 and J usage is TRBJ2-3; a possible D gene is TRBD1 (6 bases). The germline V and J ends were trimmed by 1 base and 0 bases, with 11 bases remaining between them. The germline V gene encodes CDR1 SGHVS and CDR2 FNYEAQ. The CDR3 totals 16 residues. The chain's CDR3 is CASSLVQGSSTDTQYF. DNA for the CDR3: TGTGCCAGCAGCTTAGTACAGGGTTCTAGCACAGATACGCAGTATTTT.

V gene TRBV20-1 combines with J gene TRBJ2-5, with D possibly matching TRBD1 (5 bases). In germline, CDR1 is DFQATT, CDR2 SNEGSKA (reference sequence). The CDR3 runs to 13 residues. V lost 0 bases, J lost 2 bases, and 7 bases lay in between. CDR3 nucleotides: TGCAGTGCTAGAGATGACAGTCAAGAGACCCAGTACTTC. Protein sequence: CSARDDSQETQYF.

Comment on this clonotype: A junction boundary mismatches the germline segment, possibly from a read error. The chain recombines TRBV12-3 or TRBV12-4 with TRBJ2-3; D ambiguous. CDR3 length: 16 residues. In DNA form, the CDR3 reads TGTGCCAGCAGTTTACACCGCATCACCAGCACAGATACGCAGTGTTTT. Translation gives CASSLHRITSTDTQCF.

The J gene is TRBJ2-3, the V gene TRBV20-1, with a weak D call TRBD1 (5 bases). Per the germline V gene, CDR1 is DFQATT and CDR2 is SNEGSKA (reference sequence). The CDR3 is made up of 16 amino acids. V dropped 6 bases and J dropped 2 bases, with 21 bases sitting between them. The CDR3 protein is CSATDFRQGYTDTQYF. CDR3 bases: TGCAGTGCCACAGATTTCCGCCAGGGATACACAGATACGCAGTATTTT.

The V call is TRBV5-1, the J call TRBJ2-6; TRBD2 is a possible D gene (6 bases). V shed 8 bases and J shed 0 bases, with 9 bases lying between them. Germline V gene lookup returns CDR1 SGHRS and CDR2 YFSETQ. The CDR3 loop spans 14 amino acids. CDR3 loop: CASRRGSGANVLTF. CDR3 sequence (DNA): TGCGCCAGTAGGCGGGGCTCTGGGGCCAACGTCCTGACTTTC.

This clonotype was recorded once. The chain combines TRBV18 with TRBJ1-6, with D tentatively TRBD1 (6 bases). The CDR3 sequence is 16 residues long. Germline V gives CDR1 KGHSH, CDR2 LQKENI. V lost 6 bases, J lost 5 bases, and 17 bases lay in between. CDR3 sequence: CASSRNRVGNNSPLHF. The CDR3 nucleotides read TGTGCCAGCTCGCGGAACAGGGTCGGGAATAATTCACCCCTCCACTTT.

This clonotype was detected a few times. This rearrangement joins TRBV27 to TRBJ2-7; tentative D call: TRBD2 (6 bases). Germline loops: CDR1 MNHEY, CDR2 SMNVEV (reference sequence). This CDR3 has 14 amino acids. V was trimmed by 0 bases and J by 6 bases, leaving 12 bases between them. CDR3 sequence (DNA): TGTGCCAGCAGTTTATCGGAGGGGTTGGGCGAGCAGTACTTC. It is translated as CASSLSEGLGEQYF.

The chain has TRBV12-3 or TRBV12-4 and TRBJ1-2; TRBD1 matches at 9 bases. The length of the CDR3 is 14 residues. Trimming took 6 bases from V and 4 from J; bases not matched to a gene: 6. This CDR3 reads CASRIQGAVYGYTF. The DNA of the CDR3 is TGTGCCAGCAGGATACAGGGGGCCGTCTATGGCTACACCTTC.